One and the same sample provided the 27 T cell receptor beta chains below, sequenced in a study of chemoradiotherapy in HPV16-positive cancers. Only in-frame clones appear in the TCRdb table, and some are missing; sequencing was by immunoSEQ multiplex PCR. Of tens of thousands of clones in the sample, roughly nine tenths were seen once. This specimen consisted of blood, obtained from a patient who underwent chemoradiotherapy. The receptor source for this set is a human donor with HPV-associated anogenital cancer.

V and J are TRBV28 and TRBJ2-3; perhaps D is TRBD1 or TRBD2 (5 bases each). V lost 3 bases and J lost 2, with 6 bases in between. The CDR3 is 13 residues long. The germline V gene has CDR1 MDHEN and CDR2 SYDVKM. The CDR3 nucleotides are TGTGCCAGCAGTTTCGGGGCCACAGATACGCAGTATTTT. It yields the protein CASSFGATDTQYF.

The J gene is TRBJ2-7, the V gene TRBV27, with no clear D. The CDR3 loop spans 13 amino acids. CDR1 and CDR2 from the germline V gene are MNHEY and SMNVEV (reference sequence). Between the trimmed V and J ends, which lost 3 bases and 3 bases, there was a span of 9 bases. The CDR3 DNA is TGTGCCAGCAGTTTTACGGTGAGCTACGAGCAGTACTTC. Its translation is CASSFTVSYEQYF.

The chain carries TRBV6-5 and TRBJ2-7; 9 bases are a match to TRBD2. Germline-derived CDR1 and CDR2 are MNHEY and SVGAGI. J gave up 5 bases and V 7 bases, and 12 bases lay outside the gene matches. There are 15 residues in the CDR3. The CDR3 sequence: CASNLKAGGFHEQYF. The CDR3 bases are TGTGCCAGCAACCTAAAAGCGGGGGGATTTCACGAGCAGTACTTC.

This clone has only a few counts. The gene calls are TRBV2 and TRBJ1-5; the D is unclear. Looked up from germline, CDR1 is SNHLY and CDR2 is FYNNEI. Trimming pared 5 bases from V and 9 bases from J, leaving 11 bases between. The CDR3 has 12 amino acids. The CDR3 DNA sequence: TGTGCCAGCAGTTCCGAGATAGCGCCCCAGCATTTT. Translation: CASSSEIAPQHF.

J is TRBJ2-5 and V is TRBV7-9; either TRBD1 or TRBD2 may fit D (5 bases each). The germline CDR1 and CDR2 sequences are SEHNR and FQNEAQ (reference sequence). There are 14 residues in the CDR3. V was cut by 6 bases and J by 2 bases, with 13 bases left in between. CDR3 amino acids: CASRSSGPQETQYF. For the CDR3, the DNA is TGTGCCAGCAGGAGCTCGGGACCGCAAGAGACCCAGTACTTC.

The chain joins TRBV11-2 to TRBJ2-1; D may be TRBD2 (7 bases). CDR1 SGHAT and CDR2 FQNNGV come from the germline V gene. CDR3 length: 15 amino acids. Trimming removed 1 base at V and 6 bases at J, with 13 bases between. CDR3 sequence: CASSLGGGRINEQFF. The CDR3 DNA follows: TGTGCCAGCAGCTTAGGGGGGGGCAGAATCAATGAGCAGTTCTTC.

The chain employs TRBV13 and TRBJ2-3; D possibly corresponds to TRBD2 (6 bases). There are 14 residues in the CDR3. CDR1 is PRHDT, CDR2 FYEKMQ, per germline (reference sequence). Trimming shortened V by 5 bases and J by 4 bases, and 13 bases separated the two germline ends. CDR3 residues: CASSLGGLADTQYF. In DNA form, the CDR3 reads TGTGCCAGCAGCCTCGGGGGATTGGCAGATACGCAGTATTTT.

The chain combines TRBV12-5 with TRBJ2-1; 10 bases map to TRBD1. This CDR3 comprises 19 residues. V was clipped by 4 bases and J by 6 bases; unmatched bases: 18. Germline-derived CDR1 and CDR2 are LGHNT and FRNRAP. The CDR3 sequence: CASGSARDRGLTGSNEQFF. The DNA of the CDR3 is TGTGCTAGTGGTTCCGCCCGGGACAGGGGCCTCACGGGTAGCAATGAGCAGTTCTTC. The whole variable domain, remainder taken from reference TRBV12-5 and TRBJ2-1, is DARVTQTPRHKVTEMGQEVTMRCQPILGHNTVFWYRQTMMQGLELLAYFRNRAPLDDSGMPKDRFSAEMPDATLATLKIQPSEPRDSAVYFCASGSARDRGLTGSNEQFFGPGTRLTVL.

The chain recombines TRBV10-3 with TRBJ1-2; D might be TRBD1 (6 bases). CDR1 and CDR2 from the germline V gene are ENHRY and SYGVKD. Trimming removed 6 bases from V and 5 bases from J, with 13 bases in between. The CDR3 is 13 amino acids. The CDR3 here is CAISTGGLYGYTF. CDR3 nucleotide sequence: TGTGCCATCAGCACCGGGGGCTTATATGGCTACACCTTC.

The chain combines TRBV18 with TRBJ1-1; D perhaps matches TRBD1 (5 bases). There are 13 residues in the CDR3. The germline CDR1 and CDR2 sequences are KGHSH and LQKENI. V was trimmed by 3 bases and J by 1 base, leaving 6 bases between them. The CDR3 bases are TGTGCCAGCTCACCGGGGGAGAACACTGAAGCTTTCTTT. This codes for CASSPGENTEAFF.

V is TRBV6-1 and J is TRBJ2-1; 11 bases are shared with TRBD2. Germline V gene data show CDR1 as MNHNS and CDR2 as SASEGT. V lost 2 bases to trimming and J lost 2 bases; unmatched junction nucleotides: 8. The CDR3 length is 18 residues. The CDR3 protein is CASSESTSGSPPYNEQFF. DNA of the CDR3: TGTGCCAGCAGTGAAAGCACTAGCGGGAGTCCCCCCTACAATGAGCAGTTCTTC.

The V gene is TRBV7-9, the J gene TRBJ2-2; no definite D call. CDR3 length equals 15 residues. The germline V gene has CDR1 SEHNR and CDR2 FQNEAQ (reference sequence). Trimming removed 2 bases from V and 0 bases from J, with 7 bases in between. CDR3: CASSLIRTNTGELFF. CDR3 DNA: TGTGCCAGCAGCTTAATTCGCACGAACACCGGGGAGCTGTTTTTT.

The genes are TRBV7-9 and TRBJ1-6; D possibly corresponds to TRBD1 (6 bases). CDR3 size: 13 residues. Trimming left V 5 bases short and J 9 bases short, with 11 bases between. Per the germline V gene, CDR1 is SEHNR and CDR2 is FQNEAQ (reference sequence). The chain's CDR3 is CASSVQGLSPLHF. The DNA for the CDR3 is TGTGCCAGCAGCGTACAGGGTCTTTCACCCCTCCACTTT.

For the CDR3, the DNA is TGTGCCAGCAGTTTGGAGGTAGACGGTGGCTACACCTTC. It is translated as CASSLEVDGGYTF. V gene TRBV28 combines with J gene TRBJ1-2; D unclear. The V gene lost 3 bases and the J gene lost 7 bases, with 12 bases spanning the gap. The CDR3 runs 13 residues. Germline CDR1 MDHEN, CDR2 SYDVKM.

The genes are TRBV10-2 and TRBJ1-1; D gene ambiguous. CDR1 is WSHSY and CDR2 is SAAADI in the germline V gene. The V and J ends lost 8 bases and 1 base respectively, with 11 bases between them. CDR3 size: 13 residues. As DNA, the CDR3 is TGCGCCAGCTCCATAGGACCGAACACTGAAGCTTTCTTT. Encoded protein: CASSIGPNTEAFF.

CDR3 region: CSAVQGVYGYTF. CDR3 nucleotide sequence: TGCAGCGCTGTACAGGGGGTTTATGGCTACACCTTC. J is TRBJ1-2 and V is TRBV29-1, with 8 bases lining up with TRBD1. CDR3 length: 12 amino acids. The V and J ends lost 7 bases and 5 bases, in that order; junction bases with no gene match: 6. CDR1 is SQVTM and CDR2 is ANQGSEA in the germline V gene.

This chain connects TRBV5-4 to TRBJ2-1; D uncertain. V lost 0 bases and J 4 bases, leaving 8 bases between the germline ends. Germline CDR1 is SGHNT and CDR2 is YYREEE (reference sequence). The CDR3 is 14 amino acids. This chain's CDR3 is CASSLGGPYNEQFF. The DNA of the CDR3 is TGTGCCAGCAGCTTGGGCGGTCCTTACAATGAGCAGTTCTTC.

The chain is built from TRBV28 and TRBJ1-2; 8 positions agree with TRBD1. CDR1 and CDR2 from the germline V gene are MDHEN and SYDVKM. J gave up 2 bases and V 5 bases, and 13 bases lay outside the gene matches. CDR3 length: 17 amino acids. DNA for the CDR3: TGTGCCAGCAGTCCGGACAGGGCTCCCCAAATCAACTATGGCTACACCTTC. Translation: CASSPDRAPQINYGYTF.

The chain joins TRBV28 to TRBJ2-7; D is perhaps TRBD1 (5 bases). The V and J ends lost 4 bases and 0 bases respectively, with 16 bases between them. The CDR3 runs 16 residues. CDR1 is MDHEN and CDR2 is SYDVKM in the germline V gene. The CDR3 sequence is CASSSPYRFISYEQYF. The CDR3, as DNA: TGTGCCAGCAGTTCCCCGTACAGGTTTATCTCCTACGAGCAGTACTTC. The variable domain in full, completed from reference TRBV28 and TRBJ2-7, reads DVKVTQSSRYLVKRTGEKVFLECVQDMDHENMFWYRQDPGLGLRLIYFSYDVKMKEKGDIPEGYSVSREKKERFSLILESASTNQTSMYLCASSSPYRFISYEQYFGPGTRLTVT.

The V and J genes are TRBV7-9 and TRBJ2-6; a weak D match, TRBD1 (5 bases). CDR3 length: 16 amino acids. Germline lookup yields CDR1 SEHNR and CDR2 FQNEAQ (reference sequence). V lost 1 base and J lost 2, with 9 bases in between. Written as DNA, the CDR3 is TGTGCCAGCAGCTTAGGATCAGGGACTGGGGCCAACGTCCTGACTTTC. Residues: CASSLGSGTGANVLTF.

The gene calls are TRBV18 and TRBJ2-7; TRBD1 agrees at 10 bases. There are 14 residues in the CDR3. V was clipped by 3 bases and J by 11 bases; unmatched bases: 10. The germline gives CDR1 KGHSH, CDR2 LQKENI. The CDR3 DNA follows: TGTGCCAGCTCACCGGGACAGGGGCCCTTTAGGAAGTACTTC. Amino acid sequence: CASSPGQGPFRKYF.

This clone was detected only once. The gene calls are TRBV11-1 and TRBJ2-2; 8 bases fit TRBD2. The CDR3 runs 15 residues. CDR1 SGHAT and CDR2 FQDESV come from the germline V gene (reference sequence). V dropped 3 bases and J dropped 4; count of bases not matched to a gene: 4. For the CDR3, the DNA is TGTGCCAGCAGCTTGAACGGGGGGGCCACCGGGGAGCTGTTTTTT. As protein: CASSLNGGATGELFF.

V is TRBV7-9 and J is TRBJ2-2; D gene ambiguous. This CDR3 is 14 amino acids long. Germline assignment: CDR1 SEHNR and CDR2 FQNEAQ (reference sequence). Trimming stripped 0 bases from V and 3 bases from J, with 5 bases between. The CDR3 protein is CASSLAWDTGELFF. Written as DNA, the CDR3 is TGTGCCAGCAGCTTAGCTTGGGACACCGGGGAGCTGTTTTTT.

V and J are TRBV12-5 and TRBJ2-1; D is possibly TRBD1 (5 bases). Germline V CDR1 and CDR2: LGHNT, FRNRAP. The CDR3 has 14 residues. Between the trimmed V and J ends, which lost 1 base and 9 bases, there was a span of 13 bases. This chain's CDR3 is CASGLGSRVSEQFF. As DNA, the CDR3 is TGTGCTAGTGGTTTGGGATCCAGGGTTAGTGAGCAGTTCTTC.

J is TRBJ2-7 and V is TRBV4-3, with D tentatively TRBD2 (5 bases). This CDR3 contains 14 residues. Germline V lookup: CDR1 LGHNA, CDR2 YSLEER. V gave up 0 bases and J gave up 1 base, with 7 bases separating them. In nucleotides, the CDR3 is TGCGCCAGCAGCCAAGATAGGGAGTCCTACGAGCAGTACTTC. The encoded protein is CASSQDRESYEQYF.

The rearrangement links TRBV28 to TRBJ2-2; no firm D call. CDR1 MDHEN and CDR2 SYDVKM come from the germline V gene. The CDR3 spans 14 residues. V lost 7 bases, J lost 3 bases, and 12 bases lay in between. CDR3 sequence: CASNTPFDTGELFF. The CDR3 nucleotides read TGTGCCAGCAACACTCCTTTCGACACCGGGGAGCTGTTTTTT.

This rearrangement joins TRBV30 to TRBJ1-1; the D gene is possibly TRBD1 (6 bases). V was pared by 3 bases and J by 1 base, with 9 bases between. Germline lookup yields CDR1 GTSNPN and CDR2 SVGIG (reference sequence). The CDR3 spans 13 residues. CDR3 sequence reads: CAWSETGNTEAFF. CDR3 bases: TGTGCCTGGAGCGAGACAGGGAACACTGAAGCTTTCTTT.